The next 27 T cell receptor beta chains were all read from a single sample in a study of Tregs in tolerant kidney transplant recipients. The protocol was immunoSEQ multiplex PCR, while the TCRdb copy is restricted to in-frame clones and leaves out a portion. Among about 66,000 clones listed, roughly 92% were seen once. The source was CD8+ T cells from blood, collected before the transplant. The receptors originated from a human donor who received a combined kidney and bone marrow transplant.

The rearrangement uses TRBV4-3 and TRBJ2-7; 13 nucleotides agree with TRBD2. The CDR3 runs to 16 residues. V was pared by 2 bases and J by 5 bases, with 6 bases of the junction left unmatched. Germline V gene lookup returns CDR1 LGHNA and CDR2 YSLEER. The CDR3 loop reads CASSQTGLAGVDEQYF. DNA for the CDR3: TGCGCCAGCAGCCAAACAGGACTAGCGGGAGTCGACGAGCAGTACTTC.

This clone was seen a handful of times. The chain couples TRBV4-1 to TRBJ1-3; tentatively, D is TRBD1 (5 bases). In germline, CDR1 is MGHRA, CDR2 YSYEKL. Trimming took 1 base from V and 1 from J, leaving 8 bases between them. This CDR3 has 15 residues. The CDR3 DNA is TGCGCCAGCAGCCAAGCCCCAGGGTCTGGAAACACCATATATTTT. This sequence encodes CASSQAPGSGNTIYF.

This sequence joins TRBV9 and TRBJ1-2; tentatively, D is TRBD1 (5 bases). The V and J ends lost 0 bases and 5 bases respectively, with 11 bases between them. The germline gives CDR1 SGDLS, CDR2 YYNGEE. The CDR3 has 14 amino acids. CDR3 region: CASSVGAGPYGYTF. CDR3 DNA: TGTGCCAGCAGCGTAGGGGCGGGACCTTATGGCTACACCTTC.

The J gene is TRBJ2-3, the V gene TRBV13; TRBD2 agrees at 14 bases. Trimming removed 6 bases from V and 0 bases from J; junction bases left unmatched: 8. Germline V gives CDR1 PRHDT, CDR2 FYEKMQ (reference sequence). The CDR3 contains 18 residues. The CDR3 here is CASSSGTSGGSSTDTQYF. CDR3 DNA sequence: TGTGCCAGCAGTTCCGGGACTAGCGGGGGATCTAGCACAGATACGCAGTATTTT.

The chain joins TRBV29-1 to TRBJ1-5; a weak D match, TRBD1 (5 bases). V was trimmed by 0 bases and J by 7 bases, leaving 16 bases between them. This CDR3 contains 15 residues. Germline V gene lookup returns CDR1 SQVTM and CDR2 ANQGSEA. Here the CDR3 reads CSVEDPDTPGQPQHF. The CDR3 nucleotides are TGCAGCGTTGAAGATCCGGACACTCCCGGCCAGCCCCAGCATTTT.

The chain is built from TRBV2 and TRBJ2-3; possible D gene TRBD2, 6 bases. The germline V gene encodes CDR1 SNHLY and CDR2 FYNNEI. The CDR3 spans 17 residues. V was shortened by 7 bases and J by 0 bases, with 20 bases between the two germline ends. CDR3 in amino acids: CASMVRRDDPSTDTQYF. DNA for the CDR3: TGTGCCAGCATGGTCCGGCGGGACGATCCTAGCACAGATACGCAGTATTTT.

In its sample, this clone was seen once. The junction differs from germline at one of its ends, possibly a read error. The V and J genes are TRBV9 and TRBJ2-7; TRBD2 is a possible D gene (5 bases). Germline V gene lookup returns CDR1 SGDLS and CDR2 YYNGEE. The CDR3 has 15 amino acids. Here the CDR3 reads CASGVEAAYSYEQYF. In DNA, the CDR3 is TGTGCCAGCGGCGTGGAGGCCGCGTACTCCTACGAGCAGTACTTC.

The chain is built from TRBV5-8 and TRBJ1-6; no reliable D call. V was shortened by 0 bases and J by 0 bases, with 16 bases between the two germline ends. Germline V CDR1 and CDR2: SGHTS, YDEGEE. The CDR3 loop spans 19 amino acids. The CDR3 is CASSLEHRRQSSYNSPLHF. The CDR3 nucleotides are TGTGCCAGCAGCTTGGAACATAGGCGGCAGAGCTCCTATAATTCACCCCTCCACTTT.

The J gene is TRBJ2-7, the V gene TRBV4-3, with 7 bases lining up with TRBD1. V dropped 0 bases and J dropped 4; count of bases not matched to a gene: 6. Germline V gene lookup returns CDR1 LGHNA and CDR2 YSLEER. CDR3 length equals 15 residues. The chain's CDR3 is CASSQERQGWYEQYF. CDR3 nucleotides: TGCGCCAGCAGCCAAGAGCGACAGGGTTGGTACGAGCAGTACTTC.

The rearrangement joins TRBV5-1 to TRBJ1-2; 8 nucleotides agree with TRBD1. The germline CDR1 and CDR2 sequences are SGHRS and YFSETQ. J gave up 4 bases and V 0 bases, and 14 bases lay outside the gene matches. The CDR3 has 18 residues. The CDR3 sequence is CASSLEYQGAPGPYGYTF. The CDR3 DNA reads TGCGCCAGCAGCTTGGAATACCAGGGGGCACCGGGTCCCTATGGCTACACCTTC.

This rearrangement joins TRBV6-5 to TRBJ2-1; TRBD1 is a possible D gene (6 bases). CDR3 length: 14 amino acids. Trimming pared 5 bases from V and 3 bases from J, leaving 11 bases between. CDR1 MNHEY and CDR2 SVGAGI come from the germline V gene. In DNA form, the CDR3 reads TGTGCCAGCAGTAACCGGGACAACTACAATGAGCAGTTCTTC. Its protein is CASSNRDNYNEQFF.

About this clone itself: Other DNA sequences from this sample encode an identical CDR3 as well. V and J are TRBV4-3 and TRBJ1-6, with D tentatively TRBD1 (5 bases). CDR3 length: 17 residues. Trimming removed 3 bases from V and 0 bases from J, with 12 bases in between. Germline V gives CDR1 LGHNA, CDR2 YSLEER. CDR3 DNA sequence: TGCGCCAGCAGCCATCCCGACAGTCGCTCCTATAATTCACCCCTCCACTTT. It encodes CASSHPDSRSYNSPLHF.

This rearrangement joins TRBV9 to TRBJ2-2; D is perhaps TRBD1 (6 bases). Trimming left V 4 bases short and J 0 bases short, with 25 bases between. CDR1 is SGDLS, CDR2 YYNGEE, per germline. The CDR3 is 20 residues long. CDR3 loop: CASSFTGTSIRSANTGELFF. CDR3 coding DNA: TGTGCCAGCAGCTTCACCGGGACATCAATACGGAGCGCGAACACCGGGGAGCTGTTTTTT.

The chain carries TRBV13 and TRBJ2-7; 11 bases match TRBD1. CDR3 length equals 15 residues. Germline loops: CDR1 PRHDT, CDR2 FYEKMQ (reference sequence). The V gene end was trimmed by 5 bases and the J gene end by 2 bases; junction bases not matched to a gene: 5. The CDR3 spells CASSPGGQGAYEQYF. In DNA, the CDR3 is TGTGCCAGCAGCCCCGGGGGACAGGGGGCCTACGAGCAGTACTTC.

The chain carries TRBV13 and TRBJ2-4, with 13 bases lining up with TRBD2. Trimming at V came to 4 bases and at J to 5 bases, leaving 11 bases not matched to a gene. This CDR3 comprises 18 residues. Germline V gene data show CDR1 as PRHDT and CDR2 as FYEKMQ (reference sequence). CDR3 DNA sequence: TGTGCCAGCAGCTCAAGCAGGACTAGCGGGGGAGGGCAAAACATTCAGTACTTC. Amino acid sequence: CASSSSRTSGGGQNIQYF.

This clone appeared once. V and J are TRBV2 and TRBJ2-7, with 8 bases lining up with TRBD2. Germline V gene lookup returns CDR1 SNHLY and CDR2 FYNNEI. The length of the CDR3 is 14 residues. Germline trimming cut 1 base from V and 5 bases from J; bases unmatched to any gene: 4. The CDR3 sequence is CASSEGAGGNEQYF. CDR3 DNA sequence: TGTGCCAGCAGTGAAGGCGCGGGGGGAAACGAGCAGTACTTC.

The rearrangement joins TRBV4-3 to TRBJ2-5, with 8 bases fitting TRBD2. V lost 0 bases to trimming and J lost 5 bases; unmatched junction nucleotides: 8. The length of the CDR3 is 16 residues. Germline values: CDR1 LGHNA, CDR2 YSLEER. The CDR3 sequence is CASSQDGRGGGETQYF. The CDR3 coding sequence is TGCGCCAGCAGCCAAGACGGCCGGGGCGGGGGGGAGACCCAGTACTTC.

The rearrangement joins TRBV6-1 to TRBJ2-7, with TRBD2 matching 11 bases. The V segment lost 3 bases and the J segment 2 bases; nucleotides outside the gene matches: 3. This CDR3 spans 15 amino acids. Germline V CDR1 and CDR2: MNHNS, SASEGT. The CDR3 region has the DNA TGTGCCAGCAGTGAGGGACTAGCGGTGCCCTACGAGCAGTACTTC. It translates to CASSEGLAVPYEQYF.

The rearrangement links TRBV9 to TRBJ1-2; D not resolved. The length of the CDR3 is 17 residues. V dropped 4 bases and J dropped 3 bases, with 22 bases sitting between them. Germline CDR1 is SGDLS and CDR2 is YYNGEE. CDR3 DNA: TGTGCCAGCAGCCCGAGACCCGGGAGTTCCTTGGACTATGGCTACACCTTC. Translated: CASSPRPGSSLDYGYTF. Complete variable domain (other parts from reference TRBV9 and TRBJ1-2): DSGVTQTPKHLITATGQRVTLRCSPRSGDLSVYWYQQSLDQGLQFLIQYYNGEERAKGNILERFSAQQFPDLHSELNLSSLELGDSALYFCASSPRPGSSLDYGYTFGSGTRLTVV.

In its sample, this clone was seen a few times. V gene TRBV5-6 combines with J gene TRBJ2-7; a weak D match, TRBD2 (6 bases). Germline CDR1 is SGHDT and CDR2 is YYEEEE. V was clipped by 1 base and J by 4 bases, with 15 bases between them. This CDR3 region has 15 residues. CDR3 region: CASSLFSGVGYEQYF. The CDR3 DNA reads TGTGCCAGCAGCTTGTTTAGCGGAGTAGGGTACGAGCAGTACTTC.

This chain joins TRBV9 and TRBJ2-7; D gene uncertain. V dropped 0 bases and J dropped 2 bases, with 9 bases sitting between them. In germline, CDR1 is SGDLS, CDR2 YYNGEE. CDR3 length equals 14 residues. CDR3 protein: CASSVGSGTYEQYF. In DNA form, the CDR3 reads TGTGCCAGCAGCGTAGGCTCAGGCACCTACGAGCAGTACTTC.

The J gene is TRBJ1-1, the V gene TRBV20-1; D unclear. Germline CDR1 reads DFQATT; CDR2 reads SNEGSKA (reference sequence). V lost 1 base and J 5 bases, leaving 5 bases between the germline ends. CDR3 size: 11 residues. CDR3 nucleotides: TGCAGTGCTAGAGCCGGGACTGAAGCTTTCTTT. Amino acids: CSARAGTEAFF.

The V and J genes are TRBV28 and TRBJ2-3; D is possibly TRBD2 (5 bases). V lost 4 bases, J lost 2 bases, and 19 bases lay in between. The germline V gene encodes CDR1 MDHEN and CDR2 SYDVKM. This CDR3 has 17 amino acids. The CDR3 region is CASSSPVMSGDTDTQYF. In DNA, the CDR3 is TGTGCCAGCAGTTCCCCCGTTATGAGCGGAGACACAGATACGCAGTATTTT.

The chain uses TRBV13 and TRBJ2-2; D might be TRBD2 (5 bases). CDR3 length: 13 amino acids. Germline CDR1 and CDR2: PRHDT and FYEKMQ (reference sequence). V was shortened by 1 base and J by 6 bases, with 6 bases between the two germline ends. The CDR3 region has the DNA TGTGCCAGCAGCTTAGTGCGGGCCGGGGAGCTGTTTTTT. Protein: CASSLVRAGELFF. Supplemented by reference TRBV13 and TRBJ2-2, the full variable domain reads AAGVIQSPRHLIKEKRETATLKCYPIPRHDTVYWYQQGPGQDPQFLISFYEKMQSDKGSIPDRFSAQQFSDYHSELNMSSLELGDSALYFCASSLVRAGELFFGEGSRLTVL.

The chain recombines TRBV28 with TRBJ1-2; the D is unclear. V was cut by 2 bases and J by 4 bases, with 8 bases left in between. The CDR3 consists of 13 residues. Germline V gene sequence: CDR1 MDHEN, CDR2 SYDVKM. CDR3 DNA sequence: TGTGCCAGCAGTTTAGACAACTTCTATGGCTACACCTTC. Protein product: CASSLDNFYGYTF.

This clone was seen a single time. The chain uses TRBV6-5 and TRBJ1-2; the match to TRBD1 covers 8 bases. The CDR3 is 14 amino acids. V was pared by 5 bases and J by 2 bases, with 4 bases of the junction left unmatched. Germline V CDR1 and CDR2: MNHEY, SVGAGI. The DNA for the CDR3 is TGTGCCAGCAGTGCAGGGGGCGAAAACTATGGCTACACCTTC. Its translation is CASSAGGENYGYTF.

The genes are TRBV2 and TRBJ2-5; perhaps TRBD1 as D (6 bases). Germline V gene data show CDR1 as SNHLY and CDR2 as FYNNEI. This CDR3 is 14 amino acids long. V lost 8 bases and J lost 5, with 18 bases in between. The CDR3 here is CASLPPTGMETQYF. CDR3 coding DNA: TGTGCCAGCCTCCCGCCTACAGGGATGGAGACCCAGTACTTC.